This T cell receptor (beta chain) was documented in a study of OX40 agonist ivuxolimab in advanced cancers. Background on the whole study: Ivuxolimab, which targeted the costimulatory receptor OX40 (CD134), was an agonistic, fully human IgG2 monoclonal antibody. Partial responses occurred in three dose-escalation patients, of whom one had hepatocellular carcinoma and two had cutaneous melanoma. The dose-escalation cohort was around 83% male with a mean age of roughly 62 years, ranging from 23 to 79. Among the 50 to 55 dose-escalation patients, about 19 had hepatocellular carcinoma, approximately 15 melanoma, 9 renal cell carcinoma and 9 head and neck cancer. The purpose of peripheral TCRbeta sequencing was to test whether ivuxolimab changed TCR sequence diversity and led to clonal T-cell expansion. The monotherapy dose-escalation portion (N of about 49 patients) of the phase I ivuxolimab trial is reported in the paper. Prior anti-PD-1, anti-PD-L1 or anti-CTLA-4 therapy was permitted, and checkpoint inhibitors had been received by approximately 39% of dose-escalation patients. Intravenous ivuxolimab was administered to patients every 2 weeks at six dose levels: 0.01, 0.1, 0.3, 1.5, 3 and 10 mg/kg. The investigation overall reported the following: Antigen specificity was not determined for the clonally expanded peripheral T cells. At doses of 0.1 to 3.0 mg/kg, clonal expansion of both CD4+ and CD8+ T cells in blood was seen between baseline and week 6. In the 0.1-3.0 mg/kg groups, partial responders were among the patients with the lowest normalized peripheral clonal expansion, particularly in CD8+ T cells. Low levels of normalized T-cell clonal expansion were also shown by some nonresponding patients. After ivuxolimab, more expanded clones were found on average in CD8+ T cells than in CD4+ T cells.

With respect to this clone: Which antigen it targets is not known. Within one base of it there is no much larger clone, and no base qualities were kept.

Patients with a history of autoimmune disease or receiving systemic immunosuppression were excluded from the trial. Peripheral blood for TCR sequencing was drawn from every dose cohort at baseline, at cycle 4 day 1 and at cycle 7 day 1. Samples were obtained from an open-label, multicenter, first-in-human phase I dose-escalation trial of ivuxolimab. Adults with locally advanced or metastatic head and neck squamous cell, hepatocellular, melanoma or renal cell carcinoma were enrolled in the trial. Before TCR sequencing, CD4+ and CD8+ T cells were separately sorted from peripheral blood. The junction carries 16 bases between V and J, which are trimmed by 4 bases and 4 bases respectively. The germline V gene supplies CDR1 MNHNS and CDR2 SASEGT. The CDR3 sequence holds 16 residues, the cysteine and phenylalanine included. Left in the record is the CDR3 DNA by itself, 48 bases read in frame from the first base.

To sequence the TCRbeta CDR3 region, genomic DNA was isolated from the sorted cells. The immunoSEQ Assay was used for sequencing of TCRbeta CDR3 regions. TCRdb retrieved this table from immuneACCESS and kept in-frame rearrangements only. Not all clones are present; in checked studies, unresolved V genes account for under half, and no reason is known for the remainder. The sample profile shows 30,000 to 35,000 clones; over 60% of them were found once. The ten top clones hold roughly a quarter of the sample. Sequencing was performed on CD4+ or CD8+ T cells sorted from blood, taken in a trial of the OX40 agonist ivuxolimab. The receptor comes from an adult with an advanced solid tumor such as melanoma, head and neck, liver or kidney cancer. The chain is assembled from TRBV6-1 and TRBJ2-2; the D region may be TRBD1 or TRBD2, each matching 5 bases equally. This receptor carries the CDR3 CASSVDWGTATGELFF. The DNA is TGTGCCAGCAGTGTGGATTGGGGGACGGCCACCGGGGAGCTGTTTTTT.